This TCR beta chain was sequenced during a study of shared clonotypes between healthy human individuals. Study-wide background: For every donor, three CD4 naive, three CD4 memory, two CD8 naive and one CD8 memory plates were used.

Overall study findings and caveats: Generally, estimated richness proved larger in naive subsets than it did in memory subsets. The rarefaction results pointed to incomplete sorted-subset sequencing despite large depth.

A remark on this clone: The antigen remains unidentified.

The repertoire was sequenced with immunoSEQ multiplex PCR; TCRdb's copy has only in-frame clones and lacks some. Among approximately 2,300,000 clones, around 92% were seen once, and the ten largest hold about 0.41%. Sequenced material: naive CD4+ T cells from PBMCs. Stated subset: CD45RA+ positively selected. This receptor was obtained from a young man in good health. Some clones in this sample may be carry-over from other donors' samples.

CDR3 DNA: TGCGCCAGCAGCGTTGGTGACACTAACTATGGCTACACCTTC. It specifies CASSVGDTNYGYTF. V is TRBV5-1 and J is TRBJ1-2; D not resolved. V shed 4 bases and J shed 0 bases, with 10 bases lying between them. The CDR3 totals 14 residues. CDR1 is SGHRS and CDR2 is YFSETQ in the germline V gene.